A single sample is the source of the 10 T cell receptor beta chains below, sequenced in a study of beta chain features in type 1 diabetes. These receptors' targets are unknown. The isolated RNA, all of it, was reverse transcribed, so expressed TCRB transcripts were what got sequenced. Using immunoSEQ multiplex PCR, the repertoire was profiled, and TCRdb retains in-frame clones only, with some absent. The sample includes some 150,000 clones, about 13% of them seen just once. Study outcomes and limitations: For Type 1 diabetes patients, all four CD4+ subsets carried TCRB CDR3s that were moderately but significantly shorter.

The material sequenced was central memory CD4+ T cells from blood. These receptors were obtained from a man between 18 and 35 years old with type 1 diabetes.

V gene TRBV19 combines with J gene TRBJ2-6; TRBD1 matches at 7 bases. The V segment lost 2 bases and the J segment 3 bases; nucleotides outside the gene matches: 10. The germline CDR1 and CDR2 sequences are LNHDA and SQIVND (reference sequence). This CDR3 is built from 18 residues. Here the CDR3 DNA reads TGTGCCAGTAGTATATTCGGACAGGTCGTTGGTGGGGCCAACGTCCTGACTTTC. Residues: CASSIFGQVVGGANVLTF.

The V call is TRBV7-2, the J call TRBJ2-2; 7 positions match TRBD1. The CDR3 extends over 16 amino acids. The trim removed 5 bases at V and 1 base at J, leaving 7 bases unmatched. Germline CDR1 reads SGHTA; CDR2 reads FQGNSA. CDR3: CASSQDRTGNTGELFF. In nucleotides, the CDR3 is TGTGCCAGCAGCCAAGATAGGACAGGGAACACCGGGGAGCTGTTTTTT.

This clone was counted between two and nine times. The V and J genes are TRBV5-6 and TRBJ2-1, with D unclear. This CDR3 has 11 residues. V was shortened by 1 base and J by 5 bases, with 1 base between the two germline ends. The germline CDR1 and CDR2 sequences are SGHDT and YYEEEE. The CDR3 nucleotides read TGTGCCAGCAGCTTGAACAATGAGCAGTTCTTC. The encoded protein is CASSLNNEQFF.

In this sample, this clone turned up a few times. This chain joins TRBV6-5 and TRBJ1-6; no reliable D call. The CDR3 length is 15 residues. Germline V gene lookup returns CDR1 MNHEY and CDR2 SVGAGI. V shed 6 bases and J shed 5 bases, with 14 bases lying between them. DNA of the CDR3: TGTGCCAGCAGGCGGGCCCCTGGGGATAATTCACCCCTCCACTTT. As protein: CASRRAPGDNSPLHF.

This chain links TRBV6-1 with TRBJ2-3; 8 nucleotides line up with TRBD1. Germline assignment: CDR1 MNHNS and CDR2 SASEGT. J lost 6 bases, V lost 0 bases, and 8 bases had no gene match. This CDR3 spans 16 amino acids. CDR3 residues: CASSEALTGGFDTQYF. CDR3 DNA: TGTGCCAGCAGTGAAGCGCTCACAGGGGGGTTTGATACGCAGTATTTT.

This clone has a count of ten or more. The rearrangement joins TRBV13 to TRBJ1-2; tentative D call: TRBD1 (5 bases). The V end was cut by 4 bases, the J end by 5 bases, with 17 bases between. This CDR3 is built from 15 residues. Germline V gene lookup returns CDR1 PRHDT and CDR2 FYEKMQ (reference sequence). This chain's CDR3 is CASSSRNRHLYGYTF. The CDR3 DNA sequence: TGTGCCAGCAGCTCCAGGAACAGGCACCTTTATGGCTACACCTTC.

The sample holds a few counts of this clone. The V and J genes are TRBV5-1 and TRBJ1-2; D remains unclear. The length of the CDR3 is 14 residues. Germline V gene data show CDR1 as SGHRS and CDR2 as YFSETQ. The V and J ends lost 6 bases and 4 bases respectively, with 16 bases between them. For the CDR3, the DNA is TGCGCCAGCAAAGGAGACGGAATCGGCTATGGCTACACCTTC. It codes for CASKGDGIGYGYTF.

This clone was counted many times. J is TRBJ2-7 and V is TRBV6-5; TRBD2 matches 7 bases. V lost 0 bases to trimming and J lost 6 bases; unmatched junction nucleotides: 11. This CDR3 spans 16 amino acids. Per germline, CDR1 MNHEY and CDR2 SVGAGI. CDR3 in DNA: TGTGCCAGCAGTTACTCGGGAGGGATAGGGCTTCGCGAGCAGTACTTC. Translated, it gives CASSYSGGIGLREQYF.

This clone was picked up a small number of times. Other DNA sequences in the same sample also yield this CDR3. The chain couples TRBV18 to TRBJ2-5; D unresolved. In germline, CDR1 is KGHSH, CDR2 LQKENI. Trimming left V 3 bases short and J 3 bases short, with 2 bases between. This CDR3 comprises 11 residues. The DNA of the CDR3 is TGTGCCAGCTCACCCGAAGAGACCCAGTACTTC. It codes for CASSPEETQYF.

The rearrangement links TRBV7-6 to TRBJ2-5; 7 bases match TRBD2. Trimming at V came to 4 bases and at J to 5 bases, leaving 7 bases not matched to a gene. Germline assignment: CDR1 SGHVS and CDR2 FNYEAQ. The CDR3 loop spans 14 amino acids. The CDR3 here is CASSSGLDGETQYF. As DNA, the CDR3 is TGTGCCAGCAGCTCCGGACTAGACGGGGAGACCCAGTACTTC. Together with reference TRBV7-6 and TRBJ2-5, the CDR3 gives the full variable domain: GAGVSQSPRYKVTKRGQDVALRCDPISGHVSLYWYRQALGQGPEFLTYFNYEAQQDKSGLPNDRFSAERPEGSISTLTIQRTEQRDSAMYRCASSSGLDGETQYFGPGTRLLVL.